The source of this T cell receptor (beta chain) is a study of cytomegalovirus exposure and HLA in healthy donors. Study-wide results and caveats: Immune exposure information comprised only CMV serostatus. Later work showed greater clonal expansion in HLA-associated TCR beta chains than in equally common others. Cytomegalovirus-associated status was assigned to roughly 160 TCR beta chains.

Details on this clone: Its target is unknown. The germline gene is not matched at one end of the junction; a read error may be the cause.

This CDR3 comprises 12 residues. Germline lookup yields CDR1 SQVTM and CDR2 ANQGSEA. The primer mix had 60 Vbeta and 13 Jbeta primers. Some clones are missing from TCRdb's copy, which holds only in-frame ones; the method was immunoSEQ multiplex PCR. The table includes about 160,000 clones, approximately 81% detected once. Sequenced input: PBMCs. This chain links TRBV29-1 with TRBJ2-4, with 9 bases identical to TRBD2. The sequence was collected from a man aged 18 to 30 in good health and CMV-seropositive. DNA for the CDR3: TGCAGCGTGGGACTAGCCAAAAACAGTCAGTACTTC. It yields the protein CSVGLAKNSQYF. Complete variable domain (other parts from reference TRBV29-1 and TRBJ2-4): SAVISQKPSRDICQRGTSLTIQCQVDSQVTMMFWYRQQPGQSLTLIATANQGSEATYESGFVIDKFPISRPNLTFSTLTVSNMSPEDSSIYLCSVGLAKNSQYFGAGTRLSVL.